These 16 T cell receptor beta chains share one sample of origin, sequenced in a study of blood T cell repertoires in COVID-19. The data were produced by immunoSEQ multiplex PCR, yet TCRdb's version contains in-frame clones alone and is incomplete. The sample yields approximately 250,000 clones, about 91% seen once. Material: PBMCs or T cells enriched from blood (not recorded which). The receptors here all came from a woman aged 40 to 55 with acute COVID-19.

This clone was detected once. This chain links TRBV10-2 with TRBJ2-7; D gene ambiguous. The germline CDR1 and CDR2 sequences are WSHSY and SAAADI. V was shortened by 6 bases and J by 4 bases, with 13 bases between the two germline ends. The CDR3 contains 13 residues. CDR3 nucleotides: TGCGCCAGCAGCCCCAAACCGGTTTACGAGCAGTACGTC. It encodes CASSPKPVYEQYV.

The CDR3 nucleotides read TGTGCCAGCAGCTTACGACTAGCGGGAGGTACTAGCACAGATACGCAGTATTTT. As protein: CASSLRLAGGTSTDTQYF. The rearrangement links TRBV7-8 to TRBJ2-3; the match to TRBD2 covers 13 bases. This CDR3 spans 18 amino acids. V trimming: 2 bases; J trimming: 0 bases; junction bases outside the gene matches: 5. From germline, CDR1 is SGHVS and CDR2 FQNEAQ.

The rearrangement uses TRBV27 and TRBJ1-6; 7 nucleotides line up with TRBD1. CDR3 length: 15 residues. The V segment lost 5 bases and the J segment 7 bases; nucleotides outside the gene matches: 8. The germline CDR1 and CDR2 sequences are MNHEY and SMNVEV (reference sequence). The CDR3 loop is CASSHRTGLNSPLHF. The CDR3 DNA follows: TGTGCCAGCAGTCATAGGACAGGACTGAATTCACCCCTCCACTTT.

V and J are TRBV7-9 and TRBJ2-7, with D unresolved. The V end was cut by 5 bases, the J end by 0 bases, with 11 bases between. CDR1 SEHNR and CDR2 FQNEAQ come from the germline V gene (reference sequence). This CDR3 is built from 14 residues. The CDR3 protein is CASSAGAYSYEQYF. CDR3 nucleotides: TGTGCCAGCAGCGCAGGTGCCTACTCCTACGAGCAGTACTTC.

This chain uses TRBV6-5 with TRBJ1-2; TRBD1 matches 11 bases. This CDR3 contains 13 residues. The ends lost 8 bases at V and 2 bases at J; junction bases unmatched: 1. CDR1 and CDR2 from the germline V gene are MNHEY and SVGAGI. In DNA form, the CDR3 reads TGTGCCAGCGGGGACAGGGGGAACTATGGCTACACCTTC. Its translation is CASGDRGNYGYTF.

The chain has TRBV7-2 and TRBJ2-7, with 8 bases identical to TRBD1. This CDR3 has 15 amino acids. After removal of 3 bases from V and 3 bases from J, the junction contained 7 bases not matched to a gene. Germline V gene lookup returns CDR1 SGHTA and CDR2 FQGNSA. CDR3 nucleotide sequence: TGTGCCAGCAGCTTGACCGGGACAGGACTCTACGAGCAGTACGTC. This gives the protein CASSLTGTGLYEQYV.

This chain connects TRBV5-1 to TRBJ2-7; TRBD2 matches 11 bases. Germline lookup yields CDR1 SGHRS and CDR2 YFSETQ. CDR3 size: 14 residues. J was trimmed by 4 bases and V by 2 bases; bases with no gene match: 2. The CDR3: CASSFTSGSYEQYF. CDR3 bases: TGCGCCAGCAGCTTTACTAGCGGGAGTTACGAGCAGTACTTC. Using reference TRBV5-1 and TRBJ2-7 for the parts outside the CDR3, the full variable domain is KAGVTQTPRYLIKTRGQQVTLSCSPISGHRSVSWYQQTPGQGLQFLFEYFSETQRNKGNFPGRFSGRQFSNSRSEMNVSTLELGDSALYLCASSFTSGSYEQYFGPGTRLTVT.

The chain combines TRBV5-1 with TRBJ2-1, with 7 bases that match TRBD1. J gave up 0 bases and V 4 bases, and 7 bases lay outside the gene matches. The V gene's germline CDR1 is SGHRS and CDR2 YFSETQ. This CDR3 has 16 amino acids. The CDR3 coding sequence is TGCGCCAGCAGCCTAACAGGGGTCCTCTCCTACAATGAGCAGTTCTTC. It is translated as CASSLTGVLSYNEQFF.

This clone was detected once. V is TRBV11-2 and J is TRBJ2-7; possible D gene TRBD1, 6 bases. The germline CDR1 and CDR2 sequences are SGHAT and FQNNGV. The germline V and J ends were trimmed by 6 bases and 2 bases, with 20 bases remaining between them. CDR3 length: 16 amino acids. The CDR3 DNA is TGTGCCAGCAGAATATGGGTCACAGGGATGACCTACGAGCAGTACTTC. As protein: CASRIWVTGMTYEQYF.

About this clone: The sample holds other DNA sequences that translate to the same CDR3. V and J are TRBV2 and TRBJ2-3; 11 positions agree with TRBD2. The germline gives CDR1 SNHLY, CDR2 FYNNEI. J was trimmed by 2 bases and V by 6 bases; bases with no gene match: 4. This CDR3 is 15 amino acids long. CDR3 sequence reads: CASRSGLADTDTQYF. DNA of the CDR3: TGTGCCAGCAGATCGGGACTAGCGGACACAGATACGCAGTATTTT. Full variable domain (remainder filled in from reference TRBV2 and TRBJ2-3): EPEVTQTPSHQVTQMGQEVILRCVPISNHLYFYWYRQILGQKVEFLVSFYNNEISEKSEIFDDQFSVERPDGSNFTLKIRSTKLEDSAMYFCASRSGLADTDTQYFGPGTRLTVL.

V is TRBV11-3 and J is TRBJ1-1; possible D gene TRBD1, 5 bases. This CDR3 spans 13 amino acids. CDR1 is SGHNT, CDR2 YENEEA, per germline. V lost 1 base, J lost 3 bases, and 6 bases lay in between. The CDR3 reads CASSLGGDTEAFF. The CDR3 coding sequence is TGTGCCAGCAGCTTAGGGGGGGACACTGAAGCTTTCTTT. The variable domain in full, completed from reference TRBV11-3 and TRBJ1-1, reads EAGVVQSPRYKIIEKKQPVAFWCNPISGHNTLYWYLQNLGQGPELLIRYENEEAVDDSQLPKDRFSAERLKGVDSTLKIQPAELGDSAVYLCASSLGGDTEAFFGQGTRLTVV.

The count of this clone is one. The chain couples TRBV11-2 to TRBJ2-1; a possible D gene is TRBD2 (6 bases). Germline V lookup: CDR1 SGHAT, CDR2 FQNNGV. This CDR3 comprises 14 residues. V was clipped by 6 bases and J by 10 bases, with 19 bases between them. DNA for the CDR3: TGTGCCAGCAGGTCCCTCTCCCGGGAGAGGGAGCAGTTCTTC. It specifies CASRSLSREREQFF.

The J gene is TRBJ1-6, the V gene TRBV3-1 (or the pseudogene TRBV3-2); the D gene is possibly TRBD1 (6 bases). The CDR3 is 14 amino acids. From germline, CDR1 is LGHDT and CDR2 YNNKEL (reference sequence). V was cut by 4 bases and J by 10 bases, with 14 bases left in between. The CDR3 sequence is CASSRLGAGSPLHF. CDR3 bases: TGTGCCAGCAGCCGGCTGGGGGCCGGATCACCCCTCCACTTT.

The chain uses TRBV6-1 and TRBJ1-3, with no clear D. Germline assignment: CDR1 MNHNS and CDR2 SASEGT. The CDR3 runs to 16 residues. The V and J ends lost 0 bases and 2 bases respectively, with 11 bases between them. CDR3 region: CASSEARGSAGNTIYF. CDR3 in DNA: TGTGCCAGCAGTGAAGCCCGCGGGTCGGCTGGAAACACCATATATTTT.

J is TRBJ1-4 and V is TRBV27; the match to TRBD1 covers 7 bases. The CDR3 is 14 amino acids. V trimming: 5 bases; J trimming: 8 bases; junction bases outside the gene matches: 8. Germline CDR1 and CDR2: MNHEY and SMNVEV (reference sequence). CDR3 DNA: TGTGCCAGCAGTAAACAGGGGCAGGGAGAAAAACTGTTTTTT. Encoded protein: CASSKQGQGEKLFF. Full variable domain (outside the CDR3, taken from reference TRBV27 and TRBJ1-4): EAQVTQNPRYLITVTGKKLTVTCSQNMNHEYMSWYRQDPGLGLRQIYYSMNVEVTDKGDVPEGYKVSRKEKRNFPLILESPSPNQTSLYFCASSKQGQGEKLFFGSGTQLSVL.

This clone was seen once. The chain recombines TRBV5-1 with TRBJ1-1, with unresolved D. Trimming removed 0 bases at V and 2 bases at J, with 17 bases between. Germline V CDR1 and CDR2: SGHRS, YFSETQ. The CDR3 loop spans 17 amino acids. CDR3: CASSLAISQDFNTEAFF. The DNA for the CDR3 is TGCGCCAGCAGCTTGGCCATATCGCAGGACTTTAACACTGAAGCTTTCTTT. The whole variable domain, remainder taken from reference TRBV5-1 and TRBJ1-1, is KAGVTQTPRYLIKTRGQQVTLSCSPISGHRSVSWYQQTPGQGLQFLFEYFSETQRNKGNFPGRFSGRQFSNSRSEMNVSTLELGDSALYLCASSLAISQDFNTEAFFGQGTRLTVV.